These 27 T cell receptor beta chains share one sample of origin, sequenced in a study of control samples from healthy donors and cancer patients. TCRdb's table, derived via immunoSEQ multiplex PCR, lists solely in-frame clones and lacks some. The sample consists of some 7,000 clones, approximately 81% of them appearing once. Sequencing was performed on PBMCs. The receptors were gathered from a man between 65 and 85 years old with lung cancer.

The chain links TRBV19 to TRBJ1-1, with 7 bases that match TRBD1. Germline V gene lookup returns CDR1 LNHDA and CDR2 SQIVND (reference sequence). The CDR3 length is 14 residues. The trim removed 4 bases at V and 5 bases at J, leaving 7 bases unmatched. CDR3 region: CASSRQGGTTEAFF. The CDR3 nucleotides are TGTGCCAGTAGTAGACAGGGAGGAACAACTGAAGCTTTCTTT.

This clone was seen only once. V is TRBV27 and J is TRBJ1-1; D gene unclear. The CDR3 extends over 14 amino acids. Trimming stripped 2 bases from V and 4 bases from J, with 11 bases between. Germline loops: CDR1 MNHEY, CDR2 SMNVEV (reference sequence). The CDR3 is CASSLNQMATEAFF. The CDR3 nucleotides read TGTGCCAGCAGTTTAAACCAGATGGCCACTGAAGCTTTCTTT.

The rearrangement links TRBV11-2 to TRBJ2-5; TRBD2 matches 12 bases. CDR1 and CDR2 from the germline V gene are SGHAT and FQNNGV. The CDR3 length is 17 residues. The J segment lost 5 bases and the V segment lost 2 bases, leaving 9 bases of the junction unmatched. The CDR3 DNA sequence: TGTGCCAGCAGCTTATCTAGCGGGAGGGCCCTTTTCGAGACCCAGTACTTC. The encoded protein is CASSLSSGRALFETQYF.

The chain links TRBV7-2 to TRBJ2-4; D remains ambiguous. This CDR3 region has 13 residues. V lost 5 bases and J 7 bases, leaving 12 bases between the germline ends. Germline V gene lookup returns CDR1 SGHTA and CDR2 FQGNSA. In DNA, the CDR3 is TGTGCCAGCAGCCTAAGGCTGCAGAACATTCAGTACTTC. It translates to CASSLRLQNIQYF.

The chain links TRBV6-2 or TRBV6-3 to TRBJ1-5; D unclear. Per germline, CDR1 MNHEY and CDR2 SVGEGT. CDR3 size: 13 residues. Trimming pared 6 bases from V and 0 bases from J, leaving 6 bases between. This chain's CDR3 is CASSPISNQPQHF. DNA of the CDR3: TGTGCCAGCAGCCCCATTAGCAATCAGCCCCAGCATTTT.

CDR3 DNA: TGTGCCAGCAGTCTTACCCCCCTTCTAGCCGCGAACACCGGGGAGCTGTTTTTT. Protein product: CASSLTPLLAANTGELFF. The rearrangement uses TRBV27 and TRBJ2-2, with D maybe TRBD2 (5 bases). CDR1 is MNHEY, CDR2 SMNVEV, per germline (reference sequence). Trimming removed 5 bases from V and 0 bases from J, with 19 bases in between. This CDR3 spans 18 amino acids.

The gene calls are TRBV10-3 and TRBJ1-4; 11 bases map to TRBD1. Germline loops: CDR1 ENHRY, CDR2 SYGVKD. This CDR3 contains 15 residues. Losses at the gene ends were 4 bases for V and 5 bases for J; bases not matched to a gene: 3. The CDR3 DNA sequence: TGTGCCATCAGTGGTGGACAGGGGGCGAATGAAAAACTGTTTTTT. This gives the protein CAISGGQGANEKLFF.

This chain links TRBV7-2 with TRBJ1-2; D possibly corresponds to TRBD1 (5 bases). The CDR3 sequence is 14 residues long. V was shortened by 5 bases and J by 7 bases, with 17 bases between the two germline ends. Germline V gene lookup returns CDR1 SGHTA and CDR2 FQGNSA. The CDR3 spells CASSPGTRMGGYTF. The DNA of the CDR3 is TGTGCCAGCAGCCCCGGGACCAGAATGGGTGGCTACACCTTC.

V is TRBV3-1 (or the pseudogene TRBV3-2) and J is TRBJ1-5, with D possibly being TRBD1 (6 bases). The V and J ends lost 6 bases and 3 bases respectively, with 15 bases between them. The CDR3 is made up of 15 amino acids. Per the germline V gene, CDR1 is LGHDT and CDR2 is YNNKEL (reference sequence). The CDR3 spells CASSLTGSPNQPQHF. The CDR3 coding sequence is TGTGCCAGCAGTTTAACAGGGTCCCCCAATCAGCCCCAGCATTTT.

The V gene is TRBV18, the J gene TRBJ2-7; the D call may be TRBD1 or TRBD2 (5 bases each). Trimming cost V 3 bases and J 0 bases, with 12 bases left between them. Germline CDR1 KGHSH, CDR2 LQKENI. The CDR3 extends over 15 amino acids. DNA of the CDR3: TGTGCCAGCTCACCGGGGACCCAGAGCTCCTACGAGCAGTACTTC. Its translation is CASSPGTQSSYEQYF.

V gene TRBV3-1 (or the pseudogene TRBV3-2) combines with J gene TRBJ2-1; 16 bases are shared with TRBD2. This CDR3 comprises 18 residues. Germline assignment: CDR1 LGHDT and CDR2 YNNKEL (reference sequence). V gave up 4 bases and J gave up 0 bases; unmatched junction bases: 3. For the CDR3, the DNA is TGTGCCAGCAGCCTGGGACTAGCGGGAGGGAGCTCCTACAATGAGCAGTTCTTC. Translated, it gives CASSLGLAGGSSYNEQFF.

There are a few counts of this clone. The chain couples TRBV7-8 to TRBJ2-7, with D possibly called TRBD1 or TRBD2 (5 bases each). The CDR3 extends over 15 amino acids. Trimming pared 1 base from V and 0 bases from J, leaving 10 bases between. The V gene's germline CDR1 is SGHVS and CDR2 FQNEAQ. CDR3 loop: CASSLEMGVSYEQYF. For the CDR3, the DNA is TGTGCCAGCAGCTTAGAGATGGGGGTCTCCTACGAGCAGTACTTC.

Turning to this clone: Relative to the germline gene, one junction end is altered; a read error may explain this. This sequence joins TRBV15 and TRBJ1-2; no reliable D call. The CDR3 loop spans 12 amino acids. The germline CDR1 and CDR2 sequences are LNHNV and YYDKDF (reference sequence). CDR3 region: CATSRVVDGHTF. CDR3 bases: TGTGCCACCAGCAGAGTTGTAGATGGCCACACCTTC. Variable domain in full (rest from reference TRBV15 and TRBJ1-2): DAMVIQNPRYQVTQFGKPVTLSCSQTLNHNVMYWYQQKSSQAPKLLFHYYDKDFNNEADTPDNFQSRRPNTSFCFLDIRSPGLGDTAMYLCATSRVVDGHTFGSGTRLTVV.

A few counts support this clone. The CDR3 DNA reads TGCGCCAGCAGCGGGACAGGGGGCACTGAAGCTTTCTTT. Translation: CASSGTGGTEAFF. The rearrangement links TRBV5-1 to TRBJ1-1; 11 bases align to TRBD1. There are 13 residues in the CDR3. Germline V gene sequence: CDR1 SGHRS, CDR2 YFSETQ. The V gene end was trimmed by 4 bases and the J gene end by 4 bases; junction bases not matched to a gene: 0.

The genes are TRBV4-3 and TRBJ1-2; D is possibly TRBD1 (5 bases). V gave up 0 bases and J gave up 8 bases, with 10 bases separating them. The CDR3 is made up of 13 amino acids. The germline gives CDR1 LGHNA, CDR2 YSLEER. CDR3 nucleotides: TGCGCCAGCAGCCAAGATCCAGGGTCCGGCTACACCTTC. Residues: CASSQDPGSGYTF.

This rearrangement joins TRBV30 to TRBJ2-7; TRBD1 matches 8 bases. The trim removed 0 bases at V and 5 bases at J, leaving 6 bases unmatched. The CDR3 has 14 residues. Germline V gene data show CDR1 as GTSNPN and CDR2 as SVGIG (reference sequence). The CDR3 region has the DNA TGTGCCTGGAGTGTAGGGGCAGGGGGCGACGAGCAGTACTTC. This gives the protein CAWSVGAGGDEQYF.

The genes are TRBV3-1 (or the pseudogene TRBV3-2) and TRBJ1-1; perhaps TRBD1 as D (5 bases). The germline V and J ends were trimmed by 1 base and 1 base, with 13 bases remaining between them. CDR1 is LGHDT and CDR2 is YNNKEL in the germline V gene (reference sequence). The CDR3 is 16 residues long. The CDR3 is CASSQGRGRQNTEAFF. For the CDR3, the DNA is TGTGCCAGCAGCCAAGGCCGGGGACGGCAGAACACTGAAGCTTTCTTT.

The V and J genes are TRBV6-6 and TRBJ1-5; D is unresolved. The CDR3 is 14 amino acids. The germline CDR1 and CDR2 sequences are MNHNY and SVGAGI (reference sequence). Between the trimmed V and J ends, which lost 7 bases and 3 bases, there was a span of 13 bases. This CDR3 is CASTIKGSNQPQHF. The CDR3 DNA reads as TGTGCCAGCACTATTAAGGGCTCCAATCAGCCCCAGCATTTT.

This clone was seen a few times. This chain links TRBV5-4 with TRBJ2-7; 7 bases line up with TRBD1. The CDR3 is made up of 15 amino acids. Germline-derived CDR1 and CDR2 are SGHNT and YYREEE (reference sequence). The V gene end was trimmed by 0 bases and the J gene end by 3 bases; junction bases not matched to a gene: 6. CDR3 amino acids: CASSLATGSVYEQYF. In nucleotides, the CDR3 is TGTGCCAGCAGCTTGGCGACAGGGAGCGTCTACGAGCAGTACTTC.

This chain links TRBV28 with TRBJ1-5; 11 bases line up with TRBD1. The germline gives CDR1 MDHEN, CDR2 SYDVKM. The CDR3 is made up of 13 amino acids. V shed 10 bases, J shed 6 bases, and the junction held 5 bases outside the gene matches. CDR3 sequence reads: CATQGQGAQPQHF. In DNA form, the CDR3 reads TGTGCCACCCAAGGACAGGGGGCTCAGCCCCAGCATTTT.

CDR3 sequence: CASRVQGSNQPQHF. CDR3 nucleotide sequence: TGTGCCAGTAGGGTTCAGGGAAGCAATCAGCCCCAGCATTTT. This chain uses TRBV19 with TRBJ1-5; D possibly corresponds to TRBD1 (5 bases). This CDR3 has 14 residues. Trimming left V 6 bases short and J 1 base short, with 10 bases between. The germline CDR1 and CDR2 sequences are LNHDA and SQIVND (reference sequence).

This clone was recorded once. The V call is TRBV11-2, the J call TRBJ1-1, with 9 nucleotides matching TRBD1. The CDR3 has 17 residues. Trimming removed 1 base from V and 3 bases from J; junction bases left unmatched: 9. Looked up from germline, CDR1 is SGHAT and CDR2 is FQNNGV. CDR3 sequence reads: CASSLVGTGSVYTEAFF. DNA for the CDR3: TGTGCCAGCAGCTTAGTCGGGACAGGGTCGGTCTACACTGAAGCTTTCTTT.

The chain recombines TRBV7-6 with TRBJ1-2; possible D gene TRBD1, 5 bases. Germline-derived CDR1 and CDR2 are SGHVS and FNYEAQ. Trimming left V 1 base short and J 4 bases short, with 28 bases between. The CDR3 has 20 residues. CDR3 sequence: CASSLGDGLGADPDLYGYTF. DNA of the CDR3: TGTGCCAGCAGCTTAGGGGACGGATTGGGAGCCGATCCGGACCTCTATGGCTACACCTTC.

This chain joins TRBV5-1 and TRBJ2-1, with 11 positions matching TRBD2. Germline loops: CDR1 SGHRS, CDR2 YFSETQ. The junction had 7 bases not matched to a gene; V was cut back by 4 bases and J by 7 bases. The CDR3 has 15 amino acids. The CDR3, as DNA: TGCGCCAGCAGCCAAGGGGGACTAGCGGATAATGAGCAGTTCTTC. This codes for CASSQGGLADNEQFF.

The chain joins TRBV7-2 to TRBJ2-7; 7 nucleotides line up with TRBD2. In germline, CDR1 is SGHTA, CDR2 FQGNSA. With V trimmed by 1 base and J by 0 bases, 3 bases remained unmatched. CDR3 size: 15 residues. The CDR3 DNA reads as TGTGCCAGCAGCTTAGTTGGCGGGAGCTCCTACGAGCAGTACTTC. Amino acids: CASSLVGGSSYEQYF.

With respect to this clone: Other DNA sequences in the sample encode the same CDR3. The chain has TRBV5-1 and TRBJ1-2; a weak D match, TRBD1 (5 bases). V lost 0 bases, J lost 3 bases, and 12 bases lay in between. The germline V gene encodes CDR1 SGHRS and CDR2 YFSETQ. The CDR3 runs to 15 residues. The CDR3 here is CASSLEGRGDYGYTF. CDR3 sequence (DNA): TGCGCCAGCAGCTTGGAGGGGCGGGGGGACTATGGCTACACCTTC.

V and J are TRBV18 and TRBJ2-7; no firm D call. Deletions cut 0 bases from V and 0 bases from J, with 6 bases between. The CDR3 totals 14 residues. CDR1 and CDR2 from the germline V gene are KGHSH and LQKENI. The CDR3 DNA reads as TGTGCCAGCTCACCACCCCGGACCTCCTACGAGCAGTACTTC. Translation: CASSPPRTSYEQYF.